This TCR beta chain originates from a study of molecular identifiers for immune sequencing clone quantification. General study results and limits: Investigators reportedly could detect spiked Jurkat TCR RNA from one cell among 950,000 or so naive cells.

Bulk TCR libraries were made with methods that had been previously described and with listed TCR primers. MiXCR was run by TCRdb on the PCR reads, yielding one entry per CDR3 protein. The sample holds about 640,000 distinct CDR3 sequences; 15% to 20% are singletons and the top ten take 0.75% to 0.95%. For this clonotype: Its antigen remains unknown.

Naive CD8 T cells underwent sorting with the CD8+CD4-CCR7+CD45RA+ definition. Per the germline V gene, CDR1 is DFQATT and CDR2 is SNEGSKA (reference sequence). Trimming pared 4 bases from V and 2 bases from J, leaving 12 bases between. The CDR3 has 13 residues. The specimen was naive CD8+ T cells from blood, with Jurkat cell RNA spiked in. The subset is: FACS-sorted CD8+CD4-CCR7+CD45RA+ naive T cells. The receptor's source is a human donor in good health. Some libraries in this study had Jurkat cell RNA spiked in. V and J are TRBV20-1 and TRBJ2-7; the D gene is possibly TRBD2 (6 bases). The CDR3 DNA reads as TGCAGTGCTAAGTCTAGCGAAACCTACGAGCAGTACTTC. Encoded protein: CSAKSSETYEQYF.